The sequence of this T cell receptor (beta chain) was determined in a study of T cell responses to AZD1222 COVID-19 vaccine. The overall study: Doses given second, at about 4 or about 12 weeks, were pooled.

TCRdb's table, derived via immunoSEQ multiplex PCR, lists solely in-frame clones and lacks some. The profile shows roughly 130,000 clones, around 90% of them singletons. Points on this clone: The antigen is not known.

Study observations and caveats: Regions 160-218 and 743-854 dominated among vaccine-associated CD4 TCRs spanning spike.

This sample comprised peripheral blood, obtained on day 0 of AZD1222 vaccination. The TCR sequence derives from an adult in good health.

For the CDR3, the DNA is TGTGCCATCAGTGAACAGGGGGCGGCCAAAAACATTCAGTACTTC. Translating it yields CAISEQGAAKNIQYF. J is TRBJ2-4 and V is TRBV10-3, with TRBD1 matching over 9 bases. The trim removed 3 bases at V and 1 base at J, leaving 1 base unmatched. Per germline, CDR1 ENHRY and CDR2 SYGVKD. This CDR3 contains 15 residues.